The 21 T cell receptor beta chains reported below all come from one sample, sequenced in a study of CD8 T cells in ankylosing spondylitis. Study-level findings and limits: The study identified a TCR beta motif of roughly eight highly homologous variants that appeared characteristic of ankylosing spondylitis blood.

No antigen has been identified for these receptors. TCRdb passed the 5' RACE reads through MiXCR, listing each CDR3 protein once. The data contain around 540,000 distinct CDR3 sequences, roughly 13% of them singletons. The sample was blood, either unsorted or a sorted T cell fraction (not recorded which). The receptors here all came from a male donor with ankylosing spondylitis.

This clonotype was observed a handful of times. The chain couples TRBV5-6 to TRBJ2-5; TRBD2 agrees at 11 bases. The CDR3 has 16 residues. CDR1 and CDR2 (germline): SGHDT, YYEEEE. Losses at the gene ends were 4 bases for V and 2 bases for J; bases not matched to a gene: 7. CDR3 amino acids: CASSETGLADQETQYF. As DNA, the CDR3 is TGTGCCAGCAGCGAGACGGGACTAGCGGATCAAGAGACCCAGTACTTC.

This chain's CDR3 is CATSETQGTGANVLTF. DNA for the CDR3: TGTGCCACCAGTGAAACACAGGGGACTGGGGCCAACGTCCTGACTTTC. This chain joins TRBV24-1 and TRBJ2-6; TRBD1 aligns across 7 bases. The ends lost 4 bases at V and 2 bases at J; junction bases unmatched: 4. The CDR3 has 16 residues. Germline lookup yields CDR1 KGHDR and CDR2 SFDVKD.

This clonotype was counted at least ten times. The chain has TRBV12-3 or TRBV12-4 and TRBJ2-3; TRBD2 might be the D (7 bases). V lost 6 bases and J 4 bases, leaving 17 bases between the germline ends. CDR3 size: 15 residues. CDR3 in DNA: TGTGCCAGCAGCCCACGGGGGGCAATTCCAGATACGCAGTATTTT. It specifies CASSPRGAIPDTQYF.

This clonotype was observed a few times. V usage is TRBV20-1 and J usage is TRBJ2-7; 11 positions agree with TRBD2. This CDR3 has 13 residues. Trimming cost V 8 bases and J 7 bases; bases outside gene matches: 10. Germline V gene sequence: CDR1 DFQATT, CDR2 SNEGSKA (reference sequence). CDR3: CSLPASGRREQYF. CDR3 bases: TGCAGTCTTCCGGCTAGCGGGAGGCGGGAGCAGTACTTC.

This clonotype has a handful of counts. This sequence joins TRBV5-5 and TRBJ2-5; 12 nucleotides align to TRBD1. This CDR3 is 15 amino acids long. V lost 4 bases and J lost 5; bases outside the gene matches: 6. Germline V gene sequence: CDR1 SGHKS, CDR2 YYEKEE (reference sequence). The CDR3 region is CASSTGDRGQETQYF. CDR3 sequence (DNA): TGTGCCAGCAGCACGGGGGACAGGGGGCAGGAGACCCAGTACTTC.

At least ten counts were recorded for this clonotype. V gene TRBV9 combines with J gene TRBJ2-2; no firm D call. The CDR3 consists of 14 residues. CDR1 and CDR2 (germline): SGDLS, YYNGEE. Trimming left V 0 bases short and J 2 bases short, with 5 bases between. This CDR3 reads CASSVVSNTGELFF. In nucleotides, the CDR3 is TGTGCCAGCAGCGTAGTGTCTAACACCGGGGAGCTGTTTTTT. The variable domain in full, with the rest retrieved from reference TRBV9 and TRBJ2-2, is DSGVTQTPKHLITATGQRVTLRCSPRSGDLSVYWYQQSLDQGLQFLIQYYNGEERAKGNILERFSAQQFPDLHSELNLSSLELGDSALYFCASSVVSNTGELFFGEGSRLTVL.

The rearrangement joins TRBV5-1 to TRBJ2-5; a possible D gene is TRBD1 (5 bases). Germline lookup yields CDR1 SGHRS and CDR2 YFSETQ. The V gene lost 0 bases and the J gene lost 0 bases, with 12 bases spanning the gap. The CDR3 consists of 16 residues. CDR3 in amino acids: CASSLEFTGDQETQYF. As DNA, the CDR3 is TGCGCCAGCAGCTTGGAGTTCACAGGTGACCAAGAGACCCAGTACTTC.

The chain couples TRBV10-3 to TRBJ2-7, with 12 bases fitting TRBD2. V trimming: 6 bases; J trimming: 1 base; junction bases outside the gene matches: 1. Germline CDR1 and CDR2: ENHRY and SYGVKD. The CDR3 extends over 14 amino acids. CDR3 region: CAISGLAGSYEQYF. CDR3 bases: TGTGCCATCAGCGGACTAGCGGGATCCTACGAGCAGTACTTC.

This sequence joins TRBV12-3 or TRBV12-4 and TRBJ1-5; 8 nucleotides align to TRBD1. V shed 6 bases and J 0 bases; nucleotides not matched to a gene: 16. This CDR3 is 19 amino acids long. CDR3 nucleotides: TGTGCCAGCAGCTCTATTCTGATCACAGGGGGATATAGCAATCAGCCCCAGCATTTT. This gives the protein CASSSILITGGYSNQPQHF.

This clonotype showed up many times. V usage is TRBV24-1 and J usage is TRBJ2-5; D ambiguous. The CDR3 loop spans 16 amino acids. Per germline, CDR1 KGHDR and CDR2 SFDVKD. Trimming shortened V by 2 bases and J by 5 bases, and 17 bases separated the two germline ends. The CDR3 region has the DNA TGTGCCACCAGTGATTGGACCACTGGAGTCCGTGAGACCCAGTACTTC. This codes for CATSDWTTGVRETQYF.

The chain combines TRBV5-1 with TRBJ2-3; 11 bases are shared with TRBD2. CDR3 length: 14 residues. Germline CDR1 and CDR2: SGHRS and YFSETQ. Trimming took 8 bases from V and 5 from J; bases not matched to a gene: 7. CDR3 DNA: TGCGCCAGTTTAGCGGGAGGGCCCAAAGATACGCAGTATTTT. It specifies CASLAGGPKDTQYF.

V usage is TRBV20-1 and J usage is TRBJ2-7, with 9 bases identical to TRBD2. The CDR3 is 17 residues long. V lost 0 bases and J lost 3; bases outside the gene matches: 12. Germline V gives CDR1 DFQATT, CDR2 SNEGSKA (reference sequence). The CDR3 nucleotides are TGCAGTGCTAGAGATAGTGGGACTAGCCTAGGGTACTACGAGCAGTACTTC. Translation gives CSARDSGTSLGYYEQYF.

This sequence joins TRBV2 and TRBJ1-5; D gene unclear. The CDR3 length is 13 residues. V lost 7 bases to trimming and J lost 0 bases, with 7 bases between them. The germline V gene encodes CDR1 SNHLY and CDR2 FYNNEI. The CDR3 DNA reads as TGTGCCAGCAAGCCGGATAGCAATCAGCCCCAGCATTTT. It translates to CASKPDSNQPQHF.

V gene TRBV7-9 combines with J gene TRBJ1-6; D is ambiguous. Germline CDR1 SEHNR, CDR2 FQNEAQ (reference sequence). Trimming stripped 6 bases from V and 8 bases from J, with 8 bases between. This CDR3 contains 12 residues. CDR3 region: CASRPQDSPLHF. The CDR3 DNA follows: TGTGCCAGCAGACCCCAGGATTCACCCCTCCACTTT. The entire variable domain, with the rest obtained from reference TRBV7-9 and TRBJ1-6, is as follows: DTGVSQNPRHKITKRGQNVTFRCDPISEHNRLYWYRQTLGQGPEFLTYFQNEAQLEKSRLLSDRFSAERPKGSFSTLEIQRTEQGDSAMYLCASRPQDSPLHFGNGTRLTVT.

The genes are TRBV9 and TRBJ2-7; 10 nucleotides match TRBD1. The CDR3 runs 15 residues. The germline gives CDR1 SGDLS, CDR2 YYNGEE. V shed 0 bases, J shed 2 bases, and the junction held 2 bases outside the gene matches. The CDR3 DNA sequence: TGTGCCAGCAGCGTAGAAGGACAGGGGGCCTACGAGCAGTACTTC. As protein: CASSVEGQGAYEQYF.

This clonotype was found many times. This chain connects TRBV10-3 to TRBJ2-1, with 11 bases identical to TRBD2. This CDR3 is built from 15 residues. V was pared by 5 bases and J by 4 bases, with 4 bases of the junction left unmatched. CDR1 and CDR2 from the germline V gene are ENHRY and SYGVKD. CDR3 coding DNA: TGTGCCATCAGTAAGACTAGCGGGAATTACAATGAGCAGTTCTTC. Translation: CAISKTSGNYNEQFF.

The chain carries TRBV14 and TRBJ2-3; 9 bases are shared with TRBD1. The CDR3 totals 16 residues. J was trimmed by 3 bases and V by 2 bases; bases with no gene match: 6. Germline V CDR1 and CDR2: SGHDN, FVKESK. The CDR3 DNA is TGTGCCAGCAGCCAACTCGACAGGGGGGGTACAGATACGCAGTATTTT. Its translation: CASSQLDRGGTDTQYF. Based on the CDR3 plus reference TRBV14 and TRBJ2-3, the full variable domain is EAGVTQFPSHSVIEKGQTVTLRCDPISGHDNLYWYRRVMGKEIKFLLHFVKESKQDESGMPNNRFLAERTGGTYSTLKVQPAELEDSGVYFCASSQLDRGGTDTQYFGPGTRLTVL.

The CDR3 loop is CSVDPGPLNTEAFF. In DNA form, the CDR3 reads TGCAGCGTTGACCCCGGGCCCCTGAACACTGAAGCTTTCTTT. This chain uses TRBV29-1 with TRBJ1-1; unclear D gene. V was shortened by 3 bases and J by 0 bases, with 11 bases between the two germline ends. Germline lookup yields CDR1 SQVTM and CDR2 ANQGSEA. The CDR3 loop spans 14 amino acids.

The rearrangement joins TRBV10-3 to TRBJ2-1; D is tentatively TRBD1 or TRBD2 (5 bases each). Germline V gene lookup returns CDR1 ENHRY and CDR2 SYGVKD. This CDR3 is built from 16 residues. Trimming stripped 3 bases from V and 2 bases from J, with 14 bases between. CDR3: CAISDPGRSTYNEQFF. CDR3 coding DNA: TGTGCCATCAGTGATCCGGGACGATCTACCTACAATGAGCAGTTCTTC.

This clonotype was counted only a few times. The chain combines TRBV29-1 with TRBJ2-1; D gene unclear. Germline V CDR1 and CDR2: SQVTM, ANQGSEA. V was shortened by 7 bases and J by 0 bases, with 13 bases between the two germline ends. The length of the CDR3 is 14 residues. CDR3 DNA sequence: TGCAGCGCCCAAGGGCAGGACTCCTACAATGAGCAGTTCTTC. Translated: CSAQGQDSYNEQFF.

This clonotype was detected many times. V gene TRBV5-1 combines with J gene TRBJ1-5; 7 bases map to TRBD1. The junction had 4 bases not matched to a gene; V was cut back by 3 bases and J by 4 bases. Germline V gene sequence: CDR1 SGHRS, CDR2 YFSETQ. This CDR3 comprises 14 residues. The CDR3: CASSSGDRNQPQHF. The CDR3 nucleotides are TGCGCCAGCAGCTCCGGGGACAGAAATCAGCCCCAGCATTTT.